The rows below give T cell receptor beta chains drawn from one sample of a study of PD-1 blockade in classical Hodgkin lymphoma. Repertoires were generated with immunoSEQ multiplex PCR, while TCRdb's copy carries only in-frame clones and drops some. Found here are approximately 61,000 clones, roughly nine tenths of them singletons; the top ten hold roughly 15%. The sequencing here drew on peripheral blood mononuclear cells (PBMCs), taken at baseline. The origin of the receptors is a human donor with classical Hodgkin lymphoma. Each CDR3 is given with its conserved first and last residue. D genes are given only for firm matches. A clone size is listed for some rows: how often the clone was seen (once, few, many), or a class if it is expanded.

clone_size | j_call | v_call | d_call | cdr3_nt | cdr3_aa
- | TRBJ2-5 | TRBV5-1 | - | TGCGCCAGCAGCTTGGGGGGGTACCGCTTTCAAGAGACCCAGTACTTC | CASSLGGYRFQETQYF
medium-sized | TRBJ2-1 | TRBV30 | - | TGTGCCTGGAGTACGTGGGACAATGAGCAGTTCTTC | CAWSTWDNEQFF
- | TRBJ1-2 | TRBV5-1 | - | TGCGCCAGCAGCAGGGACCATCAAGGCTACACCTTC | CASSRDHQGYTF
- | TRBJ1-1 | TRBV5-1 | - | TGCGCCAGCTCGTTGGACAACACTCTTCCGGGAGAAGCTTTCTTT | CASSLDNTLPGEAFF
- | TRBJ2-3 | TRBV5-1 | - | TGCGCCAGCAGCTTATTCGGCGGCACAGATACGCAGTATTTT | CASSLFGGTDTQYF
- | TRBJ1-3 | TRBV13 | - | TGTGCCAGCAGCCTGGGAAACACCATATATTTT | CASSLGNTIYF
- | TRBJ2-3 | TRBV18 | - | TGTGCCAGCTCACCATACCGCACAGATACGCAGTATTTT | CASSPYRTDTQYF
- | TRBJ1-2 | TRBV6-5 | - | TGTGCCAGCAGCCCCGAGGGCGAGTATGGCTACACCTTC | CASSPEGEYGYTF
- | TRBJ2-7 | TRBV2 | TRBD1 | TGTGCCAGCAGCCAGGGACAGGGGGCCATCAACGAGCAGTACTTC | CASSQGQGAINEQYF
- | TRBJ2-7 | TRBV4-2 | - | TGTGCCAGCAGCCCACCTGGGCCTTCCTACGAGCAGTACTTC | CASSPPGPSYEQYF
once | TRBJ2-5 | TRBV6-1 | - | TGTGCCAGCAGCGGCCTGGAGACCCAGTACTTC | CASSGLETQYF
once | TRBJ1-6 | TRBV30 | TRBD1 | TGTGCCTGGAGTGTCAAGGCGGGACAGAACAATTCACCCCTCCACTTT | CAWSVKAGQNNSPLHF
- | TRBJ2-2 | TRBV19 | - | TGTGCCAGTAGTATAGCAGGGATGCTGTACACCGGGGAGCTGTTTTTT | CASSIAGMLYTGELFF
- | TRBJ2-2 | TRBV19 | - | TGTGCCAGTAGTATGCGCAGGACGAACACCGGGGAGCTGTTTTTT | CASSMRRTNTGELFF
- | TRBJ2-1 | TRBV5-6 | TRBD2 | TGTGCCAGCAGCCTGGGCGGGGGGCCTCTAGATGAGCAGTTCTTC | CASSLGGGPLDEQFF
- | TRBJ2-4 | TRBV2 | - | TGTGCCAGCAGTGAAGCAGGAAGACCTATAGCCAAAAACATTCAGTACTTC | CASSEAGRPIAKNIQYF
- | TRBJ1-6 | TRBV7-9 | TRBD1 | TGTGCCAGCAGCTCCCTCAAAGACAGGGTTTACTCACCCCTCCACTTT | CASSSLKDRVYSPLHF
- | TRBJ1-5 | TRBV5-1 | - | TGCGCCAGCAGCTTGATTGGGACCCAGCCCCAGCATTTT | CASSLIGTQPQHF
- | TRBJ2-6 | TRBV6-1 | - | TGTGCCAGCAGGCAGACTGGGGCCAACGTCCTGACTTTC | CASRQTGANVLTF
- | TRBJ2-1 | TRBV27 | - | TGTGCCAGCAGTTTCGCAGCCTCCTCCTACAATGAGCAGTTCTTC | CASSFAASSYNEQFF
- | TRBJ2-5 | TRBV27 | - | TGTGCCAGCAGTCCGAGGGTAGGAGGAGAGACCCAGTACTTC | CASSPRVGGETQYF
- | TRBJ1-5 | TRBV19 | - | TGTGCCAGTAGTATTGGGGATGAGAGATATCAGCCCCAGCATTTT | CASSIGDERYQPQHF
- | TRBJ2-7 | TRBV2 | TRBD2 | TGTGCCACTTATCCCCAGGGAGGGAGTTTTCGCGAGCAGTACTTC | CATYPQGGSFREQYF
- | TRBJ2-2 | TRBV7-3 | - | TGTGCCACCTCAACCGACAGATTCACCGGGGAGCTGTTTTTT | CATSTDRFTGELFF
- | TRBJ2-4 | TRBV11-2 | - | TGTGCCAGCAGCTTAAAGGCCCTAGCCAAAAACATTCAGTACTTC | CASSLKALAKNIQYF
- | TRBJ2-1 | TRBV15 | - | TGTGCCACCAGCAGAGGAAGTGAAACACCTGAGCAGTTCTTC | CATSRGSETPEQFF
- | TRBJ1-6 | TRBV19 | - | TGTGCCAGTTCGACAGCCTTTAATTCACCCCTCCACTTT | CASSTAFNSPLHF
- | TRBJ2-3 | TRBV10-1 | TRBD2 | TGCGCCAGCAGTGAGTCCCCGGGGGGGACCGATACGCAGTATTTT | CASSESPGGTDTQYF
- | TRBJ2-3 | TRBV10-3 | TRBD2 | TGTGCCATCAACTTAGCGGGGGGGCCTCAAGATACGCAGTATTTT | CAINLAGGPQDTQYF
once | TRBJ2-3 | TRBV9 | - | TGTGCCAGCAGCCTGGACCTATCTACGGATACGCAGTATTTT | CASSLDLSTDTQYF
- | TRBJ1-4 | TRBV4-2 | - | TGTGCCAGCAGCCCCGAACAGATCAATGAAAAACTGTTTTTT | CASSPEQINEKLFF
- | TRBJ2-1 | TRBV5-1 | TRBD1 | TGCGCCAGCAGCTTGCTTGAAACAGGGGCCTACAATGAGCAGTTCTTC | CASSLLETGAYNEQFF
- | TRBJ2-1 | TRBV7-2 | - | TGTGCCAGCAGCTTTAAGGGGTCTCGGCAGTTCTTC | CASSFKGSRQFF
- | TRBJ1-2 | TRBV2 | - | TGTGCCAGCAGTGTTGCAGATTATGGCTACACCTTC | CASSVADYGYTF
- | TRBJ2-5 | TRBV15 | - | TGTGCCACCAGCAGAGTAACTGGTGGGGTCCAAGAGACCCAGTACTTC | CATSRVTGGVQETQYF
- | TRBJ2-5 | TRBV4-2 | - | TGTGCCAGCAGCCAAGGTCAGGGCGGCCCACGTGGAGAGACCCAGTACTTC | CASSQGQGGPRGETQYF
- | TRBJ1-3 | TRBV9 | - | TGTGCCAGCAGCCCGAGCGAAGCAAGCTCTGGAAACACCATATATTTT | CASSPSEASSGNTIYF
- | TRBJ2-2 | TRBV4-1 | - | TGCGCCAGCAGCCACCCAGGGAACACCGGGGAGCTGTTTTTT | CASSHPGNTGELFF
- | TRBJ2-7 | TRBV19 | - | TGTGCCAGTAGTCAATTCGGGGCCCCCGGGGCATCTTCCTACGAGCAGTACTTC | CASSQFGAPGASSYEQYF
- | TRBJ2-3 | TRBV5-1 | - | TGCGCCAGCAGCTTGGCCTTGCGGGATACGCAGTATTTT | CASSLALRDTQYF
- | TRBJ1-2 | TRBV27 | - | TGTGCCAGCGGGCTCTATTCCTATGGCTACACCTTC | CASGLYSYGYTF
- | TRBJ2-5 | TRBV27 | - | TGTGCCAGCAGTTTAAAACTAGGGAGGGGGTTGCGGTACTTC | CASSLKLGRGLRYF
- | TRBJ2-7 | TRBV28 | - | TGTGCCAGCAGTCCCATCGCCTACCAGCAGTACTTC | CASSPIAYQQYF
- | TRBJ2-2 | TRBV27 | - | TGTGCCAGCACCTCTTTTTTGGGCCGGAGTACCGGGGAGCTGTTTTTT | CASTSFLGRSTGELFF
- | TRBJ1-3 | TRBV5-1 | TRBD1 | TGCGCCAGCAGCGGCGGACAGGGGAGCTCTGGAAACACCATATATTTT | CASSGGQGSSGNTIYF
once | TRBJ1-1 | TRBV27 | - | TGTGCCAGCAGTCGGGGACGTACATCTGAAGCTTTCTTT | CASSRGRTSEAFF
- | TRBJ2-1 | TRBV19 | - | TGTGCCAGTGGTCAGGGTATAGGTTACAATGAGCAGTTCTTC | CASGQGIGYNEQFF
- | TRBJ2-1 | TRBV19 | TRBD2 | TGTGCCAGTAGTACCGGACTAGCGGGGATCAATGAGCAGTTCTTC | CASSTGLAGINEQFF
- | TRBJ1-3 | TRBV19 | - | TGTGCCAGTACCCTAGGTCCAGGGAATTCTGGAAACACCATATATTTT | CASTLGPGNSGNTIYF
- | TRBJ2-5 | TRBV5-1 | - | TGCGCCAGCAGCCCCCTTTCTGGGGGACCTCAAGAGACCCAGTACTTC | CASSPLSGGPQETQYF
- | TRBJ2-4 | TRBV7-8 | - | TGTGCCAGCAGCCCGACTCGGACAACCCTAAACATTCAGTACTTC | CASSPTRTTLNIQYF
- | TRBJ2-5 | TRBV5-1 | TRBD2 | TGCGCCAGCAGCTTGTCACTAGCGGGGGGTCAAGAGACCCAGTACTTC | CASSLSLAGGQETQYF
- | TRBJ1-2 | TRBV30 | - | TGTGCCTGGAAGTGGGCAGGGACTGGAGGCTACACCTTC | CAWKWAGTGGYTF
- | TRBJ1-1 | TRBV9 | - | TGTGCCAGCAGCGTAACAACAGGCCCGGGCACTGAAGCTTTCTTT | CASSVTTGPGTEAFF